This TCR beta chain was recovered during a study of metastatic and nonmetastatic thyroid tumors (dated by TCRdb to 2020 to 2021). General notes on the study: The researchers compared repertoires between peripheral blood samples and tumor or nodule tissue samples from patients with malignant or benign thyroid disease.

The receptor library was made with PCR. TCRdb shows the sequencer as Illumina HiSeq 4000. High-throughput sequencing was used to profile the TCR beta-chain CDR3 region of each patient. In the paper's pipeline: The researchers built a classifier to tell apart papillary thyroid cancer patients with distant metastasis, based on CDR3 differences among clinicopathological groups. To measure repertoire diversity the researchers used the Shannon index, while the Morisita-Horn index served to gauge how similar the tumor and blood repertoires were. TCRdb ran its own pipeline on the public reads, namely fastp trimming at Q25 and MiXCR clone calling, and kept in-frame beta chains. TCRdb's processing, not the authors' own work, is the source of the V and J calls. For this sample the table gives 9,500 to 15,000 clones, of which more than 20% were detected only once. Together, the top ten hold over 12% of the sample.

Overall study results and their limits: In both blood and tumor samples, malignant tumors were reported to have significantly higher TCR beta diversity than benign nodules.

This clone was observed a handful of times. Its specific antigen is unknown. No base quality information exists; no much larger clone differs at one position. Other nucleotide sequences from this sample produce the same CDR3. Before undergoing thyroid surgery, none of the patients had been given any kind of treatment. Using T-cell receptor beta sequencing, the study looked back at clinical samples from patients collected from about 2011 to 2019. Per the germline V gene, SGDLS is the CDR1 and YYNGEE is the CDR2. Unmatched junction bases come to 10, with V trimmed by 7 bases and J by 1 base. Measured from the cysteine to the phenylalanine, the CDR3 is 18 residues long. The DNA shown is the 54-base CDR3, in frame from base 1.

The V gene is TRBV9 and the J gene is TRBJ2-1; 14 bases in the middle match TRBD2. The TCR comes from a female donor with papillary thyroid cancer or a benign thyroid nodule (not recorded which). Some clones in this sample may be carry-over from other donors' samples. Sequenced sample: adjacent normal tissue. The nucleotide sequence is TGTGCCAGCTCCGGGGGGACTAGCGGGGGTGCTTCCTACAATGAGCAGTTCTTC. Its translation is CASSGGTSGGASYNEQFF.